This T cell receptor beta chain was recorded in a study of patients and donors after allogeneic stem cell transplantation. The sample holds many counts of this clonotype. Each CDR3 protein is one row after TCRdb ran MiXCR on the RT-PCR reads. The sample lists nearly 20,000 distinct CDR3 sequences, less than 5% occurring once. This TCR was sampled from a human donor who was either an allogeneic HSCT recipient or a stem cell or donor lymphocyte infusion donor (not recorded which). It is not recorded whose cells these are; they may come from a transplant donor. The sequencing sample was made of blood, either unsorted or a sorted T cell fraction (not recorded which).

The CDR3, as DNA: TGTGCCAGCAGCCTCGAGGGGGCTTACGAAAAACTGTTTTTT. Translating it yields CASSLEGAYEKLFF. J is TRBJ1-4 and V is TRBV7-2; the match to TRBD1 covers 7 bases. The CDR3 is 14 amino acids. In germline, CDR1 is SGHTA, CDR2 FQGNSA. The junction had 8 bases not matched to a gene; V was cut back by 5 bases and J by 8 bases. The variable domain in full, with the rest retrieved from reference TRBV7-2 and TRBJ1-4, is GAGVSQSPSNKVTEKGKDVELRCDPISGHTALYWYRQSLGQGLEFLIYFQGNSAPDKSGLPSDRFSAERTGGSVSTLTIQRTQQEDSAVYLCASSLEGAYEKLFFGSGTQLSVL.